These 24 T cell receptor beta chains were all obtained from the same sample, sequenced in a study of T cell clusters in autoimmune cytopenias. TRB was amplified from around 0.25 ug of peripheral blood genomic DNA per sample. One tube held mixed TRB-A and TRB-B primer pools for touch-down PCR. TCRdb reprocessed the multiplex PCR reads and stores each CDR3 protein as one record, lacking DNA. This sample's table reports around 6,600 distinct CDR3 sequences. These data also featured in a second study, about T cell repertoires in aging, cancer and after chemotherapy.

The sequenced sample consisted of peripheral blood. Receptor source: a human donor in good health.

The chain has TRBV6-6 and TRBJ2-7; the TCRdb call, TRBD1, lacks DNA for checking. Germline assignment: CDR1 MNHNY and CDR2 SVGAGI (reference sequence). CDR3 size: 13 residues. CDR3 region: CASSTGALREQYF.

The rearrangement links TRBV15 to TRBJ1-6; TCRdb reports TRBD1, a call that lacks DNA to check it against. CDR1 and CDR2 (germline): LNHNV, YYDKDF (reference sequence). CDR3 length: 16 amino acids. The CDR3 sequence is CATSRVNRGGNSPLHF.

The chain carries TRBV27 and TRBJ1-6. The CDR3 loop spans 14 amino acids. Germline V gene sequence: CDR1 MNHEY, CDR2 SMNVEV (reference sequence). This chain's CDR3 is CASTLGLMGSPLHF.

Considering frequency, this clonotype is medium-sized (0.01 to 0.1%). The chain recombines TRBV19 with TRBJ2-2; TCRdb's D call of TRBD1 is untestable without DNA. The germline gives CDR1 LNHDA, CDR2 SQIVND (reference sequence). There are 16 residues in the CDR3. CDR3 sequence: CASRPLPFANTGELFF.

The rearrangement links TRBV5-6 to TRBJ2-3; TCRdb's D call, TRBD2, is unchecked because there is no DNA. From germline, CDR1 is SGHDT and CDR2 YYEEEE. This CDR3 spans 16 amino acids. The CDR3 here is CASSPRWDPGTDTQYF.

This clonotype is deemed medium-sized (0.01 to 0.1%) by its frequency. This chain's CDR3 is CASRKTPSPLSETQYF. V is TRBV13 and J is TRBJ2-5; TCRdb reports TRBD1, a call that lacks DNA to check it against. The CDR3 sequence is 16 residues long. The germline V gene encodes CDR1 PRHDT and CDR2 FYEKMQ (reference sequence).

This clonotype is deemed medium-sized by its frequency. The chain combines TRBV29-1 with TRBJ2-7; the D gene TCRdb calls, TRBD1, cannot be checked with no DNA. CDR3 length equals 14 residues. Germline CDR1 and CDR2: SQVTM and ANQGSEA. The CDR3 reads CSVMKGTAVNEQYF.

Its frequency marks this clonotype as medium-sized. The rearrangement joins TRBV6-6 to TRBJ2-5; TCRdb selects TRBD2, and the lack of DNA leaves this call unchecked. CDR1 is MNHNY, CDR2 SVGAGI, per germline (reference sequence). The CDR3 is 13 amino acids. The CDR3 protein is CASGLAGEGTQYF.

According to its frequency, this clonotype is medium-sized (0.01 to 0.1%). The rearrangement links TRBV19 to TRBJ1-4. Germline lookup yields CDR1 LNHDA and CDR2 SQIVND (reference sequence). The CDR3 consists of 15 residues. The CDR3 sequence: CASRPFPTEDEKLFF.

This CDR3 reads CASGQAGSNYEQYF. The chain employs TRBV6-6 and TRBJ2-7; TCRdb's D gene call, TRBD1, goes unchecked for lack of DNA. The germline CDR1 and CDR2 sequences are MNHNY and SVGAGI (reference sequence). The CDR3 has 14 residues.

V and J are TRBV5-6 and TRBJ2-1. CDR3 length: 16 amino acids. Germline lookup yields CDR1 SGHDT and CDR2 YYEEEE. CDR3 loop: CASSLAKFGSGNEQFF. The variable domain in full, completed from reference TRBV5-6 and TRBJ2-1, reads DAGVTQSPTHLIKTRGQQVTLRCSPKSGHDTVSWYQQALGQGPQFIFQYYEEEERQRGNFPDRFSGHQFPNYSSELNVNALLLGDSALYLCASSLAKFGSGNEQFFGPGTRLTVL.

V usage is TRBV5-5 and J usage is TRBJ1-3; there is no DNA to check the TCRdb D call of TRBD1. Germline CDR1 reads SGHKS; CDR2 reads YYEKEE (reference sequence). The CDR3 totals 13 residues. The CDR3 spells CASFQGDGNTIYF. Full variable domain (missing parts from reference TRBV5-5 and TRBJ1-3): DAGVTQSPTHLIKTRGQQVTLRCSPISGHKSVSWYQQVLGQGPQFIFQYYEKEERGRGNFPDRFSARQFPNYSSELNVNALLLGDSALYLCASFQGDGNTIYFGEGSWLTVV.

Considering frequency, this clonotype is medium-sized (0.01 to 0.1%). The rearrangement uses TRBV6-5 and TRBJ1-4; absent DNA, TCRdb's TRBD1 call cannot be checked. The CDR3 contains 17 residues. Germline loops: CDR1 MNHEY, CDR2 SVGAGI. The CDR3 reads CASSYSIGAGGEGKLFF.

This clonotype ranks as medium-sized in terms of frequency. V is TRBV29-1 and J is TRBJ1-3; no DNA is available, so the TRBD1 call from TCRdb remains unchecked. The CDR3 has 14 residues. Germline lookup yields CDR1 SQVTM and CDR2 ANQGSEA. This CDR3 is CSVEGGISGNTIYF.

The rearrangement links TRBV30 to TRBJ2-3; as DNA is missing, the TRBD1 call by TCRdb cannot be tested. The CDR3 runs 15 residues. Germline lookup yields CDR1 GTSNPN and CDR2 SVGIG (reference sequence). This CDR3 is CAWSPTGLYGDTQYF.

The chain combines TRBV4-3 with TRBJ2-2; TCRdb proposes TRBD2, but this gene call is untestable without DNA. Germline V gene data show CDR1 as LGHNA and CDR2 as YSLEER. The length of the CDR3 is 15 residues. This CDR3 is CASSQATTPSRELFF.

Measured by frequency, this clonotype is medium-sized. V usage is TRBV15 and J usage is TRBJ2-2. Looked up from germline, CDR1 is LNHNV and CDR2 is YYDKDF (reference sequence). The CDR3 loop spans 14 amino acids. CDR3 region: CATSRGSNTGELFF.

V and J are TRBV20-1 and TRBJ1-2; there is no DNA to check the TCRdb D call of TRBD1. In germline, CDR1 is DFQATT, CDR2 SNEGSKA (reference sequence). This CDR3 region has 17 residues. The CDR3 here is CSARDPSLKQGDYGYTF.

The chain combines TRBV7-9 with TRBJ1-2; the D gene TCRdb calls, TRBD1, cannot be checked with no DNA. Per germline, CDR1 SEHNR and CDR2 FQNEAQ (reference sequence). The CDR3 has 13 residues. The CDR3 here is CASSFTGMDGYTF.

According to its frequency, this clonotype is medium-sized. The CDR3 sequence: CASSFPETQYF. The chain links TRBV6-2 or TRBV6-3 to TRBJ2-5; TCRdb proposes TRBD1, but this gene call is untestable without DNA. CDR1 is MNHEY, CDR2 SVGEGT, per germline. The CDR3 is 11 residues long.

The chain couples TRBV19 to TRBJ2-1; TCRdb selects TRBD2, and the lack of DNA leaves this call unchecked. This CDR3 comprises 19 residues. Germline CDR1 reads LNHDA; CDR2 reads SQIVND (reference sequence). CDR3 amino acids: CASSIASSGARGYYNEQFF.

This clonotype is called medium-sized based on its frequency. The rearrangement joins TRBV11-3 to TRBJ2-7. From germline, CDR1 is SGHNT and CDR2 YENEEA. This CDR3 has 14 amino acids. This CDR3 is CASSLDPSSYEQYF.

The gene calls are TRBV6-6 and TRBJ1-6; the D call of TRBD1 rests on TCRdb alone, since no DNA is present to check it. The CDR3 length is 18 residues. The germline V gene encodes CDR1 MNHNY and CDR2 SVGAGI (reference sequence). This chain's CDR3 is CASSYSSRQTGGSSPLHF.

This chain uses TRBV7-2 with TRBJ2-1. In germline, CDR1 is SGHTA, CDR2 FQGNSA. CDR3 length equals 14 residues. The CDR3 loop reads CASSLASREDEQFF.